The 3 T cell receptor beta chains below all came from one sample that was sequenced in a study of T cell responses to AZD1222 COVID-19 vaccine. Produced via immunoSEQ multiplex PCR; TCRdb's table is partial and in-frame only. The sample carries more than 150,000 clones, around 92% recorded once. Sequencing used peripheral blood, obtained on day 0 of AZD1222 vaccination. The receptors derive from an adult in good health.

The DNA of the CDR3 is TGTGCCAGCAGCCTAAAGTCGGGCAGTTCCCCCTACGAGCAGTACTTC. This encodes CASSLKSGSSPYEQYF. The chain employs TRBV27 and TRBJ2-7; D is ambiguous. V shed 6 bases and J shed 2 bases, with 20 bases lying between them. Germline V gene data show CDR1 as MNHEY and CDR2 as SMNVEV (reference sequence). CDR3 length: 16 amino acids.

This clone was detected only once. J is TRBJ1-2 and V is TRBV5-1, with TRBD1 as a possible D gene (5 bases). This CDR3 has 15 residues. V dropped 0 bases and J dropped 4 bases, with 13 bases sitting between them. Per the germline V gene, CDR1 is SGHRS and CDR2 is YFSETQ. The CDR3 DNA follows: TGCGCCAGCAGCTTGGGGGACGGGACTGGCTATGGCTACACCTTC. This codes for CASSLGDGTGYGYTF.

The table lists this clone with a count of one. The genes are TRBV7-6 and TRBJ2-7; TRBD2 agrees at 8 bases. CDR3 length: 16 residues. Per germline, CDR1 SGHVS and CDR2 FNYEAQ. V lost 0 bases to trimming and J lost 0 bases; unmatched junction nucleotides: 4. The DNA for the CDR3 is TGTGCCAGCAGCTTAGCGCGAGCGGGAGTCTCCTACGAGCAGTACTTC. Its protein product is CASSLARAGVSYEQYF.